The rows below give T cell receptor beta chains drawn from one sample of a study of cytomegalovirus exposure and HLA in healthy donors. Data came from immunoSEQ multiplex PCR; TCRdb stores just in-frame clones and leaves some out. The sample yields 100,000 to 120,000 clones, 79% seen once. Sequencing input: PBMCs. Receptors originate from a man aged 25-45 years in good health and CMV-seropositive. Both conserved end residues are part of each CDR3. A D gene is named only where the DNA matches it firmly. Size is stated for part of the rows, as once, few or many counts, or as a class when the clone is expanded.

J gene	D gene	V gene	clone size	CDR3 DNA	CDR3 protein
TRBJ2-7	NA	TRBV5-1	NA	TGCGCCAGCAGCTTGCGGGCAGGGGCCTACGAGCAGTACTTC	CASSLRAGAYEQYF
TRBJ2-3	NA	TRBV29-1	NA	TGCAGCGTTGAAGACGTAGTGGATACGCAGTATTTT	CSVEDVVDTQYF
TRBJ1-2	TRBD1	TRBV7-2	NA	TGTGCCAGCAGCTTAGGAGGGACAGGGGTAGATTATGGCTACACCTTC	CASSLGGTGVDYGYTF
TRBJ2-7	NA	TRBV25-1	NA	TGTGCCAGCAGTGCGGGGTACGAGCAGTACTTC	CASSAGYEQYF
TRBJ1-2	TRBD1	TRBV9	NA	TGTGCCAGCAGCCCAGGGACAGGGGGCAACTATGGCTACACCTTC	CASSPGTGGNYGYTF
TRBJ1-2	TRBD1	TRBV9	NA	TGTGCCAGCAGCCCCGGGGACAGCTCGGTACCTAACTATGGCTACACCTTC	CASSPGDSSVPNYGYTF
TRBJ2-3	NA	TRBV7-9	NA	TGTGCCAGCAGCCTCGGGGGGCCTCACACAGATACGCAGTATTTT	CASSLGGPHTDTQYF
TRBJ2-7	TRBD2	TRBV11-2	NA	TGTGCCAGCAGCTTATTCCCTAGCGGGGCCACCTTAATCTACGAGCAGTACTTC	CASSLFPSGATLIYEQYF
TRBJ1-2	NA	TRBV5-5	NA	TGTGCCAGCAGCTTGAGTGACGGAGGGGGCTACACCTTC	CASSLSDGGGYTF
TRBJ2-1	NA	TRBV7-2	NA	TGTGCCAGCAGCTTAGACGCTAGCGAGGGGAATGAGCAGTTCTTC	CASSLDASEGNEQFF
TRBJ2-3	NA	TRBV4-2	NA	TGTGCCAGCAGCCAAGTGGTCCGGACTAGCACAGATACGCAGTATTTT	CASSQVVRTSTDTQYF
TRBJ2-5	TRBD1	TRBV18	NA	TGTGCCAGCTCACCATGGACAGGGAGGGAGACCCAGTACTTC	CASSPWTGRETQYF
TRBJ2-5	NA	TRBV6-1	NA	TGTGCCAGCAGTGAAGGGAGGGGTGCCCTTAAAGAGACCCAGTACTTC	CASSEGRGALKETQYF
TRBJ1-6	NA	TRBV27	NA	TGTGCCAGCAGTTTCGCAGGGGATAATTCACCCCTCCACTTT	CASSFAGDNSPLHF
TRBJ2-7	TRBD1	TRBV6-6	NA	TGTGCCAGCAGTTCTTACAGGGGGACCCACGAGCAGTACTTC	CASSSYRGTHEQYF
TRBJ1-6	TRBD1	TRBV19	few	TGTGCCAGTGGCACAGGGGGCGCTGGATCACCCCTCCACTTT	CASGTGGAGSPLHF
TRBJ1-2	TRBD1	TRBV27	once	TGTGCCAGCAGTTTGGCAGGGGGAAATGGCTACACCTTC	CASSLAGGNGYTF
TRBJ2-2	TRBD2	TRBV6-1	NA	TGTGCCAGCAGTGAGCTAGCGGGGGCTGGGGAGCTGTTTTTT	CASSELAGAGELFF
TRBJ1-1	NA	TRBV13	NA	TGTGCCAGCACCCTCTGGGGCATCAGGAACACTGAAGCTTTCTTT	CASTLWGIRNTEAFF
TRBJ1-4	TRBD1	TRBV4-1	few	TGCGCCAGCAGCCCCAGGGGGGCAACTAATGAAAAACTGTTTTTT	CASSPRGATNEKLFF
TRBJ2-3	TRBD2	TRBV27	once	TGTGCCAGCAGTTTTGCGGGAGTGACAGATACGCAGTATTTT	CASSFAGVTDTQYF
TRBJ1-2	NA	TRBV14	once	TGTGCCAGCAGCCAACTTCAGGGGACTAACTATGGCTACACCTTC	CASSQLQGTNYGYTF
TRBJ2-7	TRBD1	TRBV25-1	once	TGTGCCAGCAGTGGGCCCTCCGGACAGGGATATCCTAGCGAGCAGTACTTC	CASSGPSGQGYPSEQYF
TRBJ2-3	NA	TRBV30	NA	TGTGCCTGGAGTGTACTACGGAGAGGGTACACAGATACGCAGTATTTT	CAWSVLRRGYTDTQYF
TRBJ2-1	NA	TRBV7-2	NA	TGTGCCAGCAGCTGGAGCTCCTACAATGAGCAGTTCTTC	CASSWSSYNEQFF
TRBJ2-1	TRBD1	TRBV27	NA	TGTGCCAGCAGTCTAACCGGGACAGGGTGGAATGAGCAGTTCTTC	CASSLTGTGWNEQFF
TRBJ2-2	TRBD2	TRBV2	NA	TGTGCCAGCAGTGAAGGTCTAGCGGGGGCGACCGGGGAGCTGTTTTTT	CASSEGLAGATGELFF
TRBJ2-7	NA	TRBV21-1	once	TGTGCCAGCAGTCCGAAACCGGGACAGGGAAGCGACGAGCAGTACTTC	CASSPKPGQGSDEQYF
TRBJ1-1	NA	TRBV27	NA	TGTGCCAGCAGTTTCGCGGGGGGGAGGAACACTGAAGCTTTCTTT	CASSFAGGRNTEAFF
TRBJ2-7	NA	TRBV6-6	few	TGTGCCAGCAGTTACACCCCAGGGGACTACGAGCAGTACTTC	CASSYTPGDYEQYF
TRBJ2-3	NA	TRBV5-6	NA	TGTGCCAGCAGCTATGCTTCGGTGGATACGCAGTATTTT	CASSYASVDTQYF
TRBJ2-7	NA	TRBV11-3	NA	TGTGCCAGCAGCTTAGGGGGGCGTTCTTCCTACGAGCAGTACTTC	CASSLGGRSSYEQYF
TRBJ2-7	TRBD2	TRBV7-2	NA	TGTGCCAGCAGCGAGGGACTAGCGGGGCTCTACGAGCAGTACTTC	CASSEGLAGLYEQYF
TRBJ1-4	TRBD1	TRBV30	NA	TGTGCCTGCAGTCATGGGACAGGTAGTAAGCCTAATGAAAAACTGTTTTTT	CACSHGTGSKPNEKLFF
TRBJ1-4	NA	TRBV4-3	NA	TGCGCCAGCAGCCAAATCTACGGTTATAATGAAAAACTGTTTTTT	CASSQIYGYNEKLFF
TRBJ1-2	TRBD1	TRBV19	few	TGTGCCAGTAGTATCCCGGGACAGCTCGGATTCTATGGCTACACCTTC	CASSIPGQLGFYGYTF
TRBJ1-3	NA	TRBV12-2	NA	TGTGCAAGTCGCTTAGCTGGACACTACGTAGCTGGAAACACCATATATTTT	CASRLAGHYVAGNTIYF
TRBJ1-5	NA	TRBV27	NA	TGTGCCAGCAGTTTGTGGGGAGGTCAGCCCCAGCATTTT	CASSLWGGQPQHF
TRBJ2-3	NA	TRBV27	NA	TGTGCCAGCAGTTTACGGGGGGCCAACACAGATACGCAGTATTTT	CASSLRGANTDTQYF
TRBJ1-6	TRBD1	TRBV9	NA	TGTGCCAGCAGGGGACAGGGGGTAAATTCACCCCTCCACTTT	CASRGQGVNSPLHF
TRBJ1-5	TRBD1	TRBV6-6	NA	TGTGCCAGCAGCGTCCGGGACAGGGTCAGCAATCAGCCCCAGCATTTT	CASSVRDRVSNQPQHF
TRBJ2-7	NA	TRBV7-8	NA	TGTGCCAGCAGCTTAGGCGGGACAGTAAACGAGCAGTACTTC	CASSLGGTVNEQYF
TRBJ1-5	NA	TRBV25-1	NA	TGTGCCAGCGGGGGGGCCGGCCAGCATTTT	CASGGAGQHF
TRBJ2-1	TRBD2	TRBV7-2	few	TGTGCCAGCAGCCCGGGGGGTTTTGAGCAGTTCTTC	CASSPGGFEQFF
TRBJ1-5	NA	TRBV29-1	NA	TGCAGCGTTGGTAACACGGGTCGGCCCCAGCATTTT	CSVGNTGRPQHF
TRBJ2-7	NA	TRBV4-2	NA	TGTGCCAGCAGGCGACTGGGGAGCTCCTACGAGCAGTACTTC	CASRRLGSSYEQYF
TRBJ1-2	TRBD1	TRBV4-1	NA	TGCGCCAGCAGCCAAGACGACAGGGAGGAGGGCTACACCTTC	CASSQDDREEGYTF
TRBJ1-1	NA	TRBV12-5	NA	TGTGCTAGTGGGCAGACAGTAAACACTGAAGCTTTCTTT	CASGQTVNTEAFF
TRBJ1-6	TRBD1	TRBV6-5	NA	TGTGCCAGCAGAAGGGACAGGGATTCACCCCTCCACTTT	CASRRDRDSPLHF
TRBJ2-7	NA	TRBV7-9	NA	TGTGCCAGCAGCGAGTCAATGGTTGCTGGCGAGCAGTACTTC	CASSESMVAGEQYF
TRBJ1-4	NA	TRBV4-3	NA	TGCGCCAGCAGCCAAGACGCGGGGGCGCGAAGTGAAAAACTGTTTTTT	CASSQDAGARSEKLFF
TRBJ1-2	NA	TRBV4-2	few	TGTGCCAGCAGCCGCACTTACCACGGGAGTACAGGGAGGGACGGCTACACCTTC	CASSRTYHGSTGRDGYTF
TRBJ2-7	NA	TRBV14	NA	TGTGCCAGCAGCCGGATCACAGGGTACGAGCAGTACTTC	CASSRITGYEQYF
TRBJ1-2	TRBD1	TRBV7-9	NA	TGTGCCAGCAGCTCTGGACAGGGGAACGGCTACACCTTC	CASSSGQGNGYTF
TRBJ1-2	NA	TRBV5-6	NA	TGTGCCAGCAGCAAGCCCCCCGTTGGCTACACCTTC	CASSKPPVGYTF